This TCR beta chain was recorded in a study of blood T cell repertoires in COVID-19. At the level of the study: The United States, Italy and Spain supplied acute and convalescent COVID-19 samples.

Authors' analysis steps: It was from reference gene primer amplification that nucleated cell counts were estimated. Using immunoSEQ multiplex PCR, the repertoire was profiled, and TCRdb retains in-frame clones only, with some absent. V and J calls and clone size follow that table, whereas D and trimming were derived from the DNA. The sample yields 16,000 or so clones, roughly nine tenths seen once. The germline CDR1 and CDR2 sequences are MNHNY and SVGAGI (reference sequence). There are 14 residues in the CDR3. V dropped 4 bases and J dropped 8 bases, with 17 bases sitting between them. The TCR comes from a man older than 75 with acute or convalescent COVID-19. V gene TRBV6-6 combines with J gene TRBJ1-2; no firm D call. Sequencing input: peripheral blood. The CDR3 spells CASSFRSVQAGYTF. In DNA, the CDR3 is TGTGCCAGCAGTTTCCGGTCAGTCCAAGCGGGCTACACCTTC.